This T cell receptor (beta chain) was retrieved from a study of T cells in Graves' hyperthyroidism and ophthalmopathy. The overall study: Once the initial diagnosis was made, peripheral blood was obtained before any treatment. General observations from the study: Appearing also in blood were most of the thyroid clonotypes expanded above 0.001.

In germline, CDR1 is DFQATT, CDR2 SNEGSKA (reference sequence). The V end was cut by 1 base, the J end by 0 bases, with 13 bases between. The CDR3 runs to 16 residues. This clonotype was observed at least ten times. The target antigen is unknown. Template material for amplifying TCR beta CDR3 regions consisted of RNA transcripts. When the TCR CDR3 underwent first-round RT-PCR, the HTBI primer set was used. TCRdb analysed the multiplex PCR reads with MiXCR anew, one entry per CDR3 protein. The data show hundreds of thousands of distinct CDR3 sequences, roughly 13% seen once. Sequencing was carried out using blood. The chain links TRBV20-1 to TRBJ2-1, with D tentatively TRBD2 (5 bases). The TCR comes from a man in his fifties with Graves' ophthalmopathy. This CDR3 is CSARVASSRSYNEQFF. In nucleotides, the CDR3 is TGCAGTGCTAGAGTGGCTAGCAGTCGCTCCTACAATGAGCAGTTCTTC.